Following are 30 T cell receptor beta chains from one sample sequenced in a study of CD8 T cells in ankylosing spondylitis. Each CDR3 protein gets one entry after TCRdb re-called the 5' RACE reads with MiXCR. The sample carries about 200,000 distinct CDR3 sequences, 10% to 15% recorded once. The sequencing sample was made of blood, either unsorted or a sorted T cell fraction (not recorded which). These receptor sequences come from a male donor with ankylosing spondylitis or in good health (not recorded which).

This sequence joins TRBV9 and TRBJ2-7, with 9 bases lining up with TRBD2. The CDR3 extends over 16 amino acids. V dropped 1 base and J dropped 3; count of bases not matched to a gene: 8. Per germline, CDR1 SGDLS and CDR2 YYNGEE. The CDR3 bases are TGTGCCAGCAGCGTATTTCCGGGACTAGCCAACTACGAGCAGTACTTC. The encoded protein is CASSVFPGLANYEQYF.

This sequence joins TRBV24-1 and TRBJ2-3; TRBD1 or TRBD2 may be the D gene (5 bases each). Germline V gene sequence: CDR1 KGHDR, CDR2 SFDVKD. CDR3 size: 16 residues. V was clipped by 3 bases and J by 2 bases, with 14 bases between them. This CDR3 reads CATSDPRGTDTDTQYF. DNA of the CDR3: TGTGCCACCAGTGATCCCCGAGGGACGGACACAGATACGCAGTATTTT.

This clonotype was counted many times. The rearrangement joins TRBV27 to TRBJ2-2; 10 nucleotides line up with TRBD2. Germline CDR1 reads MNHEY; CDR2 reads SMNVEV (reference sequence). The ends lost 6 bases at V and 0 bases at J; junction bases unmatched: 16. This CDR3 is 20 amino acids long. The CDR3 protein is CASRPPLAGATIANTGELFF. The CDR3, as DNA: TGTGCCAGCAGACCTCCCCTAGCGGGGGCTACCATTGCGAACACCGGGGAGCTGTTTTTT.

The V gene is TRBV29-1, the J gene TRBJ2-3; D uncertain. The CDR3 runs to 15 residues. With 3 bases removed from V and 4 bases from J, the gap between germline ends came to 17 bases. Germline lookup yields CDR1 SQVTM and CDR2 ANQGSEA. CDR3 bases: TGCAGCGTTGATTGGTTGACTCGAGTGTCAGATACGCAGTATTTT. This codes for CSVDWLTRVSDTQYF.

This clonotype was counted at least ten times. This chain links TRBV20-1 with TRBJ2-1, with a weak D call TRBD2 (6 bases). Per the germline V gene, CDR1 is DFQATT and CDR2 is SNEGSKA (reference sequence). V lost 4 bases and J lost 0, with 10 bases in between. The CDR3 sequence is 14 residues long. The CDR3 DNA reads TGCAGTGCTAATAGCGGCAGCTCCTACAATGAGCAGTTCTTC. Encoded protein: CSANSGSSYNEQFF.

This clonotype was counted only a few times. J is TRBJ2-7 and V is TRBV12-3 or TRBV12-4; 16 bases line up with TRBD2. J lost 7 bases, V lost 6 bases, and 9 bases had no gene match. The CDR3 runs 16 residues. Here the CDR3 DNA reads TGTGCCAGCAGCCAGGGACTAGCGGGAGGGCCCAGGGAGCAGTACTTC. Translating it yields CASSQGLAGGPREQYF.

This chain joins TRBV21-1 and TRBJ2-5. TRBV21-1 is a recognized pseudogene. The CDR3 runs 13 residues. CDR3 in amino acids: CASSKDYRETQYF. The CDR3 nucleotides read TGTGCCAGCAGCAAAGACTATAGGGAGACCCAGTACTTC.

This clonotype was seen at least ten times. The chain employs TRBV4-1 and TRBJ2-1; 9 bases are shared with TRBD2. In germline, CDR1 is MGHRA, CDR2 YSYEKL. This CDR3 region has 15 residues. V shed 5 bases, J shed 3 bases, and the junction held 5 bases outside the gene matches. The CDR3 reads CASSTPAGGYNEQFF. CDR3 in DNA: TGCGCCAGCAGCACACCAGCGGGAGGCTACAATGAGCAGTTCTTC.

The table lists this clonotype with a few counts. The chain has TRBV7-8 and TRBJ2-2; TRBD2 matches at 13 bases. Trimming at V came to 2 bases and at J to 9 bases, leaving 6 bases not matched to a gene. CDR3 size: 16 residues. Germline assignment: CDR1 SGHVS and CDR2 FQNEAQ. For the CDR3, the DNA is TGTGCCAGCAGCTTAAAACTAGCGGGGGGGGCCTGGGAGCTGTTTTTT. It specifies CASSLKLAGGAWELFF.

The V call is TRBV7-9, the J call TRBJ1-1; D is perhaps TRBD1 (5 bases). V lost 5 bases to trimming and J lost 0 bases, with 10 bases between them. Germline lookup yields CDR1 SEHNR and CDR2 FQNEAQ (reference sequence). CDR3 length: 14 amino acids. CDR3 nucleotides: TGTGCCAGCAGCCAGGGAGGGGTGAACACTGAAGCTTTCTTT. It codes for CASSQGGVNTEAFF.

This clonotype was picked up a small number of times. V is TRBV7-9 and J is TRBJ1-1, with 12 positions matching TRBD1. Losses at the gene ends were 5 bases for V and 3 bases for J; bases not matched to a gene: 7. The CDR3 runs 16 residues. CDR1 SEHNR and CDR2 FQNEAQ come from the germline V gene (reference sequence). CDR3 in DNA: TGTGCCAGCAGCCCGAGGGACAGGGGGCTTGACACTGAAGCTTTCTTT. This encodes CASSPRDRGLDTEAFF.

V and J are TRBV7-9 and TRBJ2-7; 7 bases line up with TRBD1. Germline loops: CDR1 SEHNR, CDR2 FQNEAQ (reference sequence). V trimming: 8 bases; J trimming: 0 bases; junction bases outside the gene matches: 7. There are 14 residues in the CDR3. This chain's CDR3 is CASGLGTASYEQYF. The CDR3, as DNA: TGTGCCAGCGGCCTTGGGACAGCCTCCTACGAGCAGTACTTC.

This clonotype was observed a handful of times. The rearrangement uses TRBV4-1 and TRBJ1-4; weak D call: TRBD1 (6 bases). Trimming cost V 6 bases and J 5 bases, with 10 bases left between them. The V gene's germline CDR1 is MGHRA and CDR2 YSYEKL. The length of the CDR3 is 13 residues. CDR3 amino acids: CASRGHMNEKLFF. CDR3 bases: TGCGCCAGCAGGGGACATATGAATGAAAAACTGTTTTTT.

This clonotype showed up just a few times. This sequence joins TRBV6-1 and TRBJ2-1; weak D call: TRBD2 (6 bases). Germline V CDR1 and CDR2: MNHNS, SASEGT. The CDR3 has 16 amino acids. The V and J ends lost 1 base and 3 bases respectively, with 13 bases between them. CDR3: CASSEVSGGLYNEQFF. In nucleotides, the CDR3 is TGTGCCAGCAGTGAAGTTAGCGGCGGGCTCTACAATGAGCAGTTCTTC.

This clonotype was picked up many times. The genes are TRBV5-1 and TRBJ2-7; D gene uncertain. Germline CDR1 is SGHRS and CDR2 is YFSETQ. V was shortened by 1 base and J by 2 bases, with 7 bases between the two germline ends. The CDR3 loop spans 13 amino acids. Here the CDR3 reads CASSLNGPYEQYF. The CDR3, as DNA: TGCGCCAGCAGCTTGAACGGACCCTACGAGCAGTACTTC.

This clonotype has just a few counts. The chain combines TRBV6-1 with TRBJ1-1; D is unresolved. Trimming took 3 bases from V and 2 from J, leaving 10 bases between them. This CDR3 region has 14 residues. CDR1 and CDR2 from the germline V gene are MNHNS and SASEGT. The CDR3 DNA is TGTGCCAGCAGTGAGCGGGCAGCAAACACTGAAGCTTTCTTT. Translated: CASSERAANTEAFF.

The chain recombines TRBV30 with TRBJ2-7, with D unresolved. CDR3 length equals 12 residues. Trimming stripped 0 bases from V and 2 bases from J, with 5 bases between. Germline V gives CDR1 GTSNPN, CDR2 SVGIG (reference sequence). The CDR3 sequence: CAWSVSPYEQYF. The CDR3 DNA sequence: TGTGCCTGGAGTGTATCACCCTACGAGCAGTACTTC.

This clonotype was counted only a few times. The chain carries TRBV5-1 and TRBJ1-1; TRBD1 agrees at 7 bases. The V segment lost 2 bases and the J segment 0 bases; nucleotides outside the gene matches: 4. CDR1 and CDR2 from the germline V gene are SGHRS and YFSETQ. The CDR3 runs to 15 residues. DNA for the CDR3: TGCGCCAGCAGCTTACTACAGGGGATGAACACTGAAGCTTTCTTT. The encoded protein is CASSLLQGMNTEAFF.

The V and J genes are TRBV27 and TRBJ1-5; no definite D call. Germline V gives CDR1 MNHEY, CDR2 SMNVEV (reference sequence). The CDR3 covers 13 residues. V lost 3 bases, J lost 0 bases, and 3 bases lay in between. The CDR3 is CASSFHSNQPQHF. As DNA, the CDR3 is TGTGCCAGCAGTTTCCATAGCAATCAGCCCCAGCATTTT.

At least ten counts were recorded for this clonotype. J is TRBJ1-2 and V is TRBV10-2; D uncertain. The CDR3 totals 15 residues. The germline CDR1 and CDR2 sequences are WSHSY and SAAADI. V was cut by 0 bases and J by 3 bases, with 11 bases left in between. In DNA, the CDR3 is TGCGCCAGCAGTGAGTCTTTAGCAGCGCACTATGGCTACACCTTC. Amino acids: CASSESLAAHYGYTF.

This clonotype was detected a few times. This chain joins TRBV6-1 and TRBJ2-1; 13 nucleotides align to TRBD2. Trimming took 6 bases from V and 7 from J; bases not matched to a gene: 6. Per the germline V gene, CDR1 is MNHNS and CDR2 is SASEGT. This CDR3 spans 15 amino acids. In DNA, the CDR3 is TGTGCCAGCAGCCGGACTAGCGGGAGCGGGAATGAGCAGTTCTTC. This gives the protein CASSRTSGSGNEQFF.

This clonotype has a handful of counts. J is TRBJ2-7 and V is TRBV4-2, with D possibly TRBD2 on 6 matching bases. Germline V CDR1 and CDR2: LGHNA, YNFKEQ. V gave up 0 bases and J gave up 1 base, with 10 bases separating them. The CDR3 covers 15 residues. Here the CDR3 DNA reads TGTGCCAGCAGCCAAGACATTAGCGGTTCCTACGAGCAGTACTTC. Translation gives CASSQDISGSYEQYF.

Of note for this clonotype: This may arise from a read error, as a much more abundant clone is one base away. The rearrangement uses TRBV5-6 and TRBJ2-3; 11 bases are shared with TRBD2. The CDR3 is 14 amino acids. J gave up 4 bases and V 2 bases, and 0 bases lay outside the gene matches. The germline CDR1 and CDR2 sequences are SGHDT and YYEEEE. DNA for the CDR3: TGTGCCAGCAGCTTTAGCGGGAGGGCAGATACGCAGTATTTT. Translated: CASSFSGRADTQYF.

The sample holds a few counts of this clonotype. The genes are TRBV20-1 and TRBJ2-7; 12 nucleotides line up with TRBD1. There are 15 residues in the CDR3. Germline trimming cut 1 base from V and 5 bases from J; bases unmatched to any gene: 6. Germline values: CDR1 DFQATT, CDR2 SNEGSKA (reference sequence). As DNA, the CDR3 is TGCAGTGCTAGAGGACCGGGACAGGGGGCCAACGAGCAGTACTTC. It encodes CSARGPGQGANEQYF.

This clonotype was counted many times. The genes are TRBV6-1 and TRBJ1-1; the match to TRBD1 covers 9 bases. V lost 9 bases and J lost 6; bases outside the gene matches: 11. Germline-derived CDR1 and CDR2 are MNHNS and SASEGT. The CDR3 runs to 14 residues. This CDR3 reads CASSGQGWDPEAFF. Here the CDR3 DNA reads TGTGCCAGTTCTGGACAGGGGTGGGACCCTGAAGCTTTCTTT.

V and J are TRBV20-1 and TRBJ1-5; 7 bases fit TRBD1. After removal of 3 bases from V and 4 bases from J, the junction contained 9 bases not matched to a gene. The germline CDR1 and CDR2 sequences are DFQATT and SNEGSKA (reference sequence). This CDR3 is built from 15 residues. The CDR3 sequence: CSASRGAGGNQPQHF. The CDR3 DNA reads as TGCAGTGCTAGCAGGGGGGCCGGGGGTAATCAGCCCCAGCATTTT.

The J gene is TRBJ2-3, the V gene TRBV10-3; 10 bases line up with TRBD2. The CDR3 has 16 amino acids. Trimming cost V 0 bases and J 2 bases; bases outside gene matches: 2. Germline CDR1 and CDR2: ENHRY and SYGVKD. CDR3: CAISESAGGYTDTQYF. Here the CDR3 DNA reads TGTGCCATCAGTGAGTCAGCGGGAGGGTACACAGATACGCAGTATTTT.

This clonotype was observed at least ten times. The CDR3 coding sequence is TGTGCCATCAGTGACGAGAGCAATCAGCCCCAGCATTTT. Translating gives CAISDESNQPQHF. This chain uses TRBV10-3 with TRBJ1-5; no reliable D call. Germline values: CDR1 ENHRY, CDR2 SYGVKD. The CDR3 is 13 residues long. The V end was cut by 3 bases, the J end by 1 base, with 4 bases between.

V is TRBV7-9 and J is TRBJ2-7; either TRBD1 or TRBD2 may supply D (5 bases each). Germline CDR1 and CDR2: SEHNR and FQNEAQ (reference sequence). Trimming stripped 5 bases from V and 0 bases from J, with 11 bases between. CDR3 length: 14 residues. CDR3 in DNA: TGTGCCAGCAGCAAATCCGGGGCCTCCTACGAGCAGTACTTC. This sequence encodes CASSKSGASYEQYF.

The rearrangement joins TRBV3-1 to TRBJ2-1; the match to TRBD2 covers 10 bases. Germline V gene lookup returns CDR1 LGHDT and CDR2 YNNKEL (reference sequence). Unmatched junction bases numbered 4, after V lost 5 bases and J lost 3 bases. The CDR3 runs 15 residues. The DNA for the CDR3 is TGTGCCAGCAGCTCGACTAGCGGGTACTACAATGAGCAGTTCTTC. It is translated as CASSSTSGYYNEQFF.